The 12 T cell receptor beta chains listed next were all sequenced from one sample in a study of PD-1 blockade in classical Hodgkin lymphoma. Repertoires were generated with immunoSEQ multiplex PCR, while TCRdb's copy carries only in-frame clones and drops some. The sample holds roughly 40,000 clones, around 86% seen once. Every single patient, without exception, relapsed after autologous stem cell transplantation, and brentuximab vedotin exposure varied. The starting material was peripheral blood mononuclear cells (PBMCs), obtained at baseline. The receptors were gathered from a human donor with classical Hodgkin lymphoma.

V and J are TRBV9 and TRBJ2-7, with 7 bases identical to TRBD2. This CDR3 is built from 15 residues. Losses at the gene ends were 1 base for V and 5 bases for J; bases not matched to a gene: 9. Germline V gene sequence: CDR1 SGDLS, CDR2 YYNGEE. The CDR3: CASSVHGGSVNEQYF. The CDR3 nucleotides are TGTGCCAGCAGCGTACACGGGGGGTCGGTTAACGAGCAGTACTTC.

The chain uses TRBV4-3 and TRBJ2-3; the D call may be TRBD1 or TRBD2 (5 bases each). Germline V gives CDR1 LGHNA, CDR2 YSLEER. CDR3 length equals 16 residues. Trimming left V 4 bases short and J 5 bases short, with 19 bases between. The CDR3 nucleotides are TGCGCCAGCAGCCCTTCCGGGGCCCCAGAGGGAGATACGCAGTATTTT. Translating it yields CASSPSGAPEGDTQYF.

The chain combines TRBV4-3 with TRBJ2-3; 9 bases map to TRBD2. V dropped 1 base and J dropped 2; count of bases not matched to a gene: 4. CDR1 LGHNA and CDR2 YSLEER come from the germline V gene. The CDR3 extends over 16 amino acids. The CDR3 sequence: CASSQGLAGFTDTQYF. Here the CDR3 DNA reads TGCGCCAGCAGCCAAGGGCTAGCGGGATTCACAGATACGCAGTATTTT.

The V and J genes are TRBV18 and TRBJ1-1; tentatively, D is TRBD1 (5 bases). V lost 6 bases and J 2 bases, leaving 13 bases between the germline ends. CDR1 and CDR2 from the germline V gene are KGHSH and LQKENI. CDR3 length: 14 amino acids. The DNA for the CDR3 is TGTGCCAGCTCGACAGACCGGAGTAACACTGAAGCTTTCTTT. This gives the protein CASSTDRSNTEAFF.

V and J are TRBV7-9 and TRBJ1-1; D is uncertain. CDR1 is SEHNR and CDR2 is FQNEAQ in the germline V gene (reference sequence). This CDR3 region has 13 residues. The ends were cut back, 1 base at V and 7 bases at J, with 10 bases in the middle. The CDR3 DNA follows: TGTGCCAGCAGCTTAGAGATCGGCAGTGAAGCTTTCTTT. It translates to CASSLEIGSEAFF.

In its sample, this clone was seen once. The chain employs TRBV5-6 and TRBJ1-5, with D possibly being TRBD1 (5 bases). Between the trimmed V and J ends, which lost 1 base and 7 bases, there was a span of 18 bases. Per germline, CDR1 SGHDT and CDR2 YYEEEE. The CDR3 spans 16 residues. This CDR3 is CASSLTAGTVTQPQHF. DNA for the CDR3: TGTGCCAGCAGCTTGACGGCGGGGACTGTTACGCAGCCCCAGCATTTT.

This chain joins TRBV7-2 and TRBJ1-1, with D hard to call. The CDR3 is 15 amino acids. Germline lookup yields CDR1 SGHTA and CDR2 FQGNSA. V was trimmed by 0 bases and J by 4 bases, leaving 12 bases between them. The CDR3 DNA follows: TGTGCCAGCAGCTTAGCGGAATGGGGAGGCACTGAAGCTTTCTTT. Amino acids: CASSLAEWGGTEAFF.

CDR3 protein: CASSIEIVAGTDTQYF. As DNA, the CDR3 is TGTGCCAGTAGTATAGAGATCGTAGCCGGCACAGATACGCAGTATTTT. The V call is TRBV19, the J call TRBJ2-3, with D uncertain. Germline CDR1 and CDR2: LNHDA and SQIVND (reference sequence). The CDR3 contains 16 residues. V lost 0 bases and J 1 base, leaving 11 bases between the germline ends.

The V gene is TRBV19, the J gene TRBJ2-1; TRBD2 agrees at 9 bases. The CDR3 spans 15 residues. CDR1 and CDR2 (germline): LNHDA, SQIVND (reference sequence). Trimming took 7 bases from V and 2 from J; bases not matched to a gene: 6. CDR3 protein: CASIGLAGTYNEQFF. CDR3 DNA sequence: TGTGCCAGTATTGGGCTAGCGGGGACCTACAATGAGCAGTTCTTC.

The rearrangement joins TRBV11-2 to TRBJ2-7; 8 bases align to TRBD1. V gave up 5 bases and J gave up 5 bases; unmatched junction bases: 5. CDR3 length: 13 residues. Germline CDR1 and CDR2: SGHAT and FQNNGV. CDR3 in amino acids: CASSQDRVNEQYF. The CDR3 coding sequence is TGTGCCAGCAGCCAGGACAGGGTCAACGAGCAGTACTTC.

This clone was recorded once. The chain couples TRBV6-9 to TRBJ1-2; TRBD1 agrees at 8 bases. The CDR3 has 15 amino acids. The germline V gene encodes CDR1 MNHGY and CDR2 SVAAGI. Trimming cost V 3 bases and J 4 bases; bases outside gene matches: 7. The CDR3 DNA sequence: TGTGCCAGCAGTTACGCTGGACAGGGAACCTATGGCTACACCTTC. Encoded protein: CASSYAGQGTYGYTF.

This clone was observed a single time. The genes are TRBV27 and TRBJ2-5; tentatively, D is TRBD1 (5 bases). V was pared by 3 bases and J by 0 bases, with 8 bases between. From germline, CDR1 is MNHEY and CDR2 SMNVEV (reference sequence). The CDR3 spans 14 residues. The CDR3 region is CASSFGRDQETQYF. The CDR3 nucleotides are TGTGCCAGCAGTTTTGGCAGGGACCAAGAGACCCAGTACTTC.